The next 23 T cell receptor beta chains were all read from a single sample in a study of cytomegalovirus exposure and HLA in healthy donors. Primers for the PCR totalled 60 Vbeta and 13 Jbeta. Some clones are missing from TCRdb's copy, which holds only in-frame ones; the method was immunoSEQ multiplex PCR. The sample lists 130,000 to 150,000 clones; roughly 64% were seen once. Sequencing input: PBMCs. These receptors all come from a woman aged 25-40 years in good health and CMV-seropositive.

This chain uses TRBV5-6 with TRBJ1-2; D is uncertain. There are 16 residues in the CDR3. The ends were cut back, 3 bases at V and 4 bases at J, with 19 bases in the middle. The germline gives CDR1 SGHDT, CDR2 YYEEEE. The CDR3 bases are TGTGCCAGCAGCTACACAACCGGAGATCCTGCCTATGGCTACACCTTC. Amino acid sequence: CASSYTTGDPAYGYTF. The full variable domain, its missing parts supplied by reference TRBV5-6 and TRBJ1-2, is DAGVTQSPTHLIKTRGQQVTLRCSPKSGHDTVSWYQQALGQGPQFIFQYYEEEERQRGNFPDRFSGHQFPNYSSELNVNALLLGDSALYLCASSYTTGDPAYGYTFGSGTRLTVV.

This clone was counted only a few times. V gene TRBV5-1 combines with J gene TRBJ2-5; D is perhaps TRBD1 (6 bases). This CDR3 region has 14 residues. The V gene's germline CDR1 is SGHRS and CDR2 YFSETQ. V was shortened by 4 bases and J by 4 bases, with 14 bases between the two germline ends. CDR3 residues: CASSRTATIETQYF. The CDR3 coding sequence is TGCGCCAGCAGCCGGACAGCAACCATAGAGACCCAGTACTTC.

This clone was picked up one time. The chain is built from TRBV2 and TRBJ2-3, with D tentatively TRBD2 (6 bases). Trimming left V 4 bases short and J 5 bases short, with 19 bases between. The CDR3 length is 16 residues. CDR1 and CDR2 (germline): SNHLY, FYNNEI. The CDR3 loop reads CASSVPWGEALDTQYF. The CDR3 DNA reads TGTGCCAGCAGTGTCCCCTGGGGGGAGGCCTTAGATACGCAGTATTTT.

CDR3 sequence reads: CASSQDKVSGNTIYF. The CDR3 nucleotides are TGTGCCAGCAGCCAGGACAAGGTCTCTGGAAACACCATATATTTT. The V gene is TRBV4-2, the J gene TRBJ1-3; maybe TRBD1 (5 bases). V was shortened by 3 bases and J by 0 bases, with 9 bases between the two germline ends. The CDR3 runs 15 residues. Germline CDR1 is LGHNA and CDR2 is YNFKEQ.

In this sample, this clone turned up a few times. The rearrangement links TRBV5-6 to TRBJ2-3, with 15 bases identical to TRBD2. The V gene end was trimmed by 4 bases and the J gene end by 8 bases; junction bases not matched to a gene: 11. This CDR3 comprises 17 residues. Looked up from germline, CDR1 is SGHDT and CDR2 is YYEEEE. In nucleotides, the CDR3 is TGTGCCAGCAGCCTTGGGACTAGCGGGAGGCCCGGGGCTACGCAGTATTTT. Its translation is CASSLGTSGRPGATQYF.

A remark on this clone: The sample contains more than one DNA sequence encoding this CDR3. The genes are TRBV27 and TRBJ1-1; TRBD1 is a possible D gene (5 bases). The CDR3 contains 14 residues. The V and J ends lost 1 base and 2 bases respectively, with 8 bases between them. Germline V gene sequence: CDR1 MNHEY, CDR2 SMNVEV (reference sequence). The CDR3 loop reads CASSLWQGNTEAFF. The CDR3 nucleotides read TGTGCCAGCAGTTTATGGCAGGGTAACACTGAAGCTTTCTTT.

This rearrangement joins TRBV6-5 to TRBJ2-1, with TRBD2 matching over 14 bases. CDR1 and CDR2 from the germline V gene are MNHEY and SVGAGI. This CDR3 has 16 amino acids. The V segment lost 2 bases and the J segment 9 bases; nucleotides outside the gene matches: 6. The CDR3 loop is CASSYQGLAGVGEQFF. The CDR3 DNA reads TGTGCCAGCAGTTACCAGGGACTAGCGGGAGTGGGTGAGCAGTTCTTC.

The rearrangement links TRBV5-1 to TRBJ2-7; 9 nucleotides align to TRBD1. J lost 2 bases, V lost 4 bases, and 13 bases had no gene match. The CDR3 is 17 residues long. Germline V gives CDR1 SGHRS, CDR2 YFSETQ. The CDR3 DNA reads TGCGCCAGCAGCAGGACCCGACTTGGGACAGGGACCTACGAGCAGTACTTC. Amino acids: CASSRTRLGTGTYEQYF.

The V gene is TRBV25-1, the J gene TRBJ2-1; no reliable D call. The CDR3 is made up of 11 amino acids. The V gene's germline CDR1 is MGHDK and CDR2 SYGVNS. DNA for the CDR3: TGTGACCTAAGCTCCTACAATGAGCAGTTCTTC. It specifies CDLSSYNEQFF.

This clone was observed a few times. V usage is TRBV19 and J usage is TRBJ2-3; TRBD1 matches 7 bases. The CDR3 is made up of 17 amino acids. The germline gives CDR1 LNHDA, CDR2 SQIVND (reference sequence). The J segment lost 6 bases and the V segment lost 5 bases, leaving 17 bases of the junction unmatched. The CDR3 DNA reads as TGTGCCAGTAGTTCCACCCAATTAGACAGGGTAGCCGATACGCAGTATTTT. Its protein is CASSSTQLDRVADTQYF.

The genes are TRBV13 and TRBJ2-3; D gene unclear. The CDR3 runs 14 residues. CDR1 is PRHDT and CDR2 is FYEKMQ in the germline V gene (reference sequence). V lost 4 bases to trimming and J lost 1 base, with 9 bases between them. The CDR3 here is CASSSPSGTDTQYF. The CDR3 DNA reads as TGTGCCAGCAGCTCCCCGTCTGGCACAGATACGCAGTATTTT.

The chain combines TRBV7-9 with TRBJ1-2, with 7 bases identical to TRBD1. The CDR3 runs to 14 residues. The V gene's germline CDR1 is SEHNR and CDR2 FQNEAQ (reference sequence). Trimming removed 5 bases from V and 7 bases from J; junction bases left unmatched: 10. CDR3 protein: CASSPTTGTFGYTF. The CDR3 coding sequence is TGTGCCAGCAGCCCCACGACAGGGACGTTTGGCTACACCTTC.

This clone was counted between two and nine times. The rearrangement uses TRBV7-9 and TRBJ1-1; no clear D gene. Trimming cost V 4 bases and J 1 base, with 13 bases left between them. Germline values: CDR1 SEHNR, CDR2 FQNEAQ (reference sequence). The length of the CDR3 is 15 residues. The CDR3 coding sequence is TGTGCCAGCAGCTCGAGAGGATCTTGGAACACTGAAGCTTTCTTT. It encodes CASSSRGSWNTEAFF. The full variable domain, in which reference TRBV7-9 and TRBJ1-1 provide the parts outside the CDR3, is DTGVSQNPRHKITKRGQNVTFRCDPISEHNRLYWYRQTLGQGPEFLTYFQNEAQLEKSRLLSDRFSAERPKGSFSTLEIQRTEQGDSAMYLCASSSRGSWNTEAFFGQGTRLTVV.

The V call is TRBV30, the J call TRBJ2-7; 9 nucleotides match TRBD2. Trimming removed 1 base from V and 5 bases from J; junction bases left unmatched: 12. The V gene's germline CDR1 is GTSNPN and CDR2 SVGIG (reference sequence). The CDR3 totals 16 residues. This CDR3 is CAWSGGSSGKWDEQYF. CDR3 DNA sequence: TGTGCCTGGAGTGGGGGATCTAGCGGGAAATGGGACGAGCAGTACTTC.

Only a few counts were recorded for this clone. The rearrangement joins TRBV7-2 to TRBJ2-7; 9 bases agree with TRBD1. The CDR3 has 15 amino acids. The J segment lost 5 bases and the V segment lost 4 bases, leaving 9 bases of the junction unmatched. The V gene's germline CDR1 is SGHTA and CDR2 FQGNSA. The CDR3 is CASSYGQGRSHEQYF. The DNA for the CDR3 is TGTGCCAGCAGCTACGGACAGGGGCGATCCCACGAGCAGTACTTC.

The chain is built from TRBV2 and TRBJ1-4; D unclear. The CDR3 has 15 amino acids. Germline V gene data show CDR1 as SNHLY and CDR2 as FYNNEI. Trimming removed 5 bases from V and 0 bases from J, with 10 bases in between. CDR3 sequence: CASSRRRSTNEKLFF. The CDR3 nucleotides read TGTGCCAGCAGTCGCCGCAGGTCAACTAATGAAAAACTGTTTTTT.

The chain uses TRBV28 and TRBJ1-6, with D perhaps matching TRBD1 (6 bases). V dropped 5 bases and J dropped 9 bases, with 17 bases sitting between them. Germline assignment: CDR1 MDHEN and CDR2 SYDVKM. This CDR3 contains 15 residues. CDR3 protein: CASSPMTGGSSPLHF. The CDR3 DNA reads TGTGCCAGCAGTCCGATGACAGGCGGGAGTTCACCCCTCCACTTT.

This clone has a handful of counts. The chain employs TRBV14 and TRBJ1-2; D is unclear. Germline V gives CDR1 SGHDN, CDR2 FVKESK. The CDR3 runs 15 residues. Trimming removed 1 base at V and 3 bases at J, with 12 bases between. DNA for the CDR3: TGTGCCAGCAGCCAAGCTCCGCATGCAGACTATGGCTACACCTTC. It codes for CASSQAPHADYGYTF.

The rearrangement links TRBV28 to TRBJ1-4, with 8 nucleotides matching TRBD1. After removal of 6 bases from V and 4 bases from J, the junction contained 4 bases not matched to a gene. The germline gives CDR1 MDHEN, CDR2 SYDVKM. CDR3 length equals 14 residues. The chain's CDR3 is CASRPGQDNEKLFF. CDR3 bases: TGTGCCAGCAGACCGGGACAGGATAATGAAAAACTGTTTTTT.

This clone was recorded a few times. J is TRBJ2-3 and V is TRBV6-1, with D perhaps TRBD1 (6 bases). Germline V CDR1 and CDR2: MNHNS, SASEGT. V gave up 8 bases and J gave up 5 bases, with 14 bases separating them. This CDR3 is 13 amino acids long. The CDR3: CASGPRQVDTQYF. CDR3 nucleotides: TGTGCCAGCGGTCCCAGACAGGTAGATACGCAGTATTTT.

The chain couples TRBV19 to TRBJ1-3; weak D call: TRBD1 (5 bases). The V and J ends lost 7 bases and 4 bases respectively, with 20 bases between them. Germline CDR1 is LNHDA and CDR2 is SQIVND (reference sequence). This CDR3 region has 16 residues. The CDR3 coding sequence is TGTGCCAGTACACCGATGTCCGGGGGAGCAGGAAACACCATATATTTT. Amino acid sequence: CASTPMSGGAGNTIYF.

The chain has TRBV9 and TRBJ2-7; D may be TRBD2 (6 bases). Germline assignment: CDR1 SGDLS and CDR2 YYNGEE. Between the trimmed V and J ends, which lost 0 bases and 2 bases, there was a span of 12 bases. The CDR3 extends over 15 amino acids. DNA of the CDR3: TGTGCCAGCAGCGTAGATGTGGGAGGACCCTACGAGCAGTACTTC. It translates to CASSVDVGGPYEQYF. The variable domain in full, completed from reference TRBV9 and TRBJ2-7, reads DSGVTQTPKHLITATGQRVTLRCSPRSGDLSVYWYQQSLDQGLQFLIQYYNGEERAKGNILERFSAQQFPDLHSELNLSSLELGDSALYFCASSVDVGGPYEQYFGPGTRLTVT.

Of note for this clone: The same CDR3 also results from other DNA sequences found in this sample. The chain has TRBV19 and TRBJ2-2, with TRBD1 matching 7 bases. This CDR3 has 15 residues. Germline values: CDR1 LNHDA, CDR2 SQIVND (reference sequence). V trimming: 3 bases; J trimming: 3 bases; junction bases outside the gene matches: 4. The CDR3 sequence: CASSIQGDYTGELFF. In nucleotides, the CDR3 is TGTGCCAGTAGTATCCAGGGGGATTACACCGGGGAGCTGTTTTTT.